Described below is a single T cell receptor beta chain sequence and its context. There is no known antigen for this receptor. Base quality data are lacking; no much larger clone is found one base away. The collaborating institutions used their own protocols to collect whole blood in K2EDTA tubes. For TCRbeta analysis, collaborators shipped samples in one of three forms: frozen whole blood, isolated PBMCs, or DNA extracted from either of those sample types. This entry belongs to a study of blood T cell repertoires in COVID-19 (dated by TCRdb to the early 2020s). Background on the whole study: Samples covering the acute and convalescent phases of COVID-19 were provided by collaborators in the United States, Italy and Spain. Samples were obtained from the ongoing ImmuneRACE study (first 160 participants) and from over 1,000 subjects provided by 6 global collaborators. Subjects who had been exposed to COVID-19, were actively infected with it, or had recovered from it provided the deeply sampled blood TCRbeta repertoires that made up the dataset. The prospective study material was composed of cDNA or gDNA derived from T cells, B-cell-depleted T cells, or PBMCs. The sample metadata nearly always contained a de-identified subject ID, COVID-19 status, age in years and sex. The repertoires were released in a freely available public database intended as a resource for research on the immune response to SARS-CoV-2. HLA class I and class II types, where available, came from metadata supplied by the sample provider rather than from assay-based typing. The research as a whole found: Clinical and demographic metadata were provided uncurated, with the amount varying by source and participant.

TCRbeta CDR3 regions were amplified from genomic DNA using the immunoSEQ Assay, a bias-controlled multiplex PCR. The paper's processing steps were these. The number of nucleated cells in each sample was estimated by amplification of reference gene primers within the assay. To quantify the absolute abundance of each unique TCRbeta CDR3 rearrangement, sequence reads were collapsed and filtered. For each sample, productive Simpson clonality was calculated by taking the square root of Simpson's diversity index across productive rearrangements. As stored in TCRdb, this immuneACCESS dataset retains in-frame rearrangements with V and J assigned. A fraction of the clones does not appear; measured against another copy, unresolved V genes explain less than half of the discrepancy, and the remainder lacks a known reason. V, J and clone size were drawn from that table, and D and trimming were deduced from the DNA. Present in this sample are 100,000 to 150,000 clones, about nine tenths of which were seen just once. 10% to 13% of the sample goes to the ten largest clones.

The germline V gene supplies CDR1 MDHEN and CDR2 SYDVKM. Including cysteine and phenylalanine, the CDR3 has 12 amino acids. Here the CDR3 DNA is all that survives: 36 bases in frame from base 1. The V end loses 6 bases and the J end loses 13 bases, and a stretch of 18 bases separates them. The TCR comes from a man aged 50-59 years with acute or convalescent COVID-19. The sequenced sample consisted of peripheral blood. The V and J genes are TRBV28 and TRBJ2-5, with no D gene named confidently. The CDR3 has the sequence CASRFRSPEVYF. The DNA sequence is as follows: TGTGCCAGCAGATTCCGAAGCCCCGAGGTGTACTTC.